The TCR beta chain under discussion was sequenced for a study of cytomegalovirus exposure and HLA in healthy donors (dated by TCRdb to about 2017). With respect to the entire study: According to an earlier analysis of around 600 of the donors, roughly 180 million T cells yielded approximately 120 million unique TCR beta sequences and about 300 Gb of sequence data. Rather than using new phenotypic data, the later analysis identified candidate immune exposures from TCR beta sequences and from how often those sequences occurred across donors. To predict cytomegalovirus infection status, the study brought together high-throughput TCR immunosequencing, statistical association of individual TCRs with disease status, and machine learning. An early release covering around 630 HLA-typed donors comprised 300 to 350 gigabases of sequencing data and around 80 million unique TCR sequences. Donor age, sex, ethnicity and CMV serostatus were compiled together with the repertoire data. The study aimed to test whether cataloging public T cell receptors could reveal signatures of past pathogen exposure. A handful of DR-DQ haplotypes were handled as single units for association and clustering because linkage in the cohort was strong. The genetic ancestry cluster associated with self-reported Caucasian donors included over 80% of the 398 genotyped donors. All discovery cohort repertoires had been generated using a single sequencing platform. Across around 400 genotyped donors of the cohort, an average of approximately 200,000 unique TCR beta nucleotide sequences per donor were sequenced, and roughly 20% of those sequences were non-productive. In a later genetic analysis, genome-wide SNP genotypes for about 65% of the 666 donors were used, and that subset was treated as a discovery cohort. The T cell repertoires of several hundred subjects were profiled by immunosequencing and related to cytomegalovirus serostatus. A later analysis re-examined previously published TCR beta repertoires from 610 or so donors and added high-resolution HLA genotyping to investigate patterns of TCR occurrence. The number of typed donors differed by locus: about 620-630 for A, B, C, DRB1 and DQB1; 500 to 550 for DQA1; around 580 for DPA1; and 450 to 480 for DPB1. An earlier analysis of roughly 580 of the donors used high-throughput TCR beta sequencing to judge whether each TCR beta V gene segment behaved as functional or pseudogenic. HLA typing covered class I and class II loci at four-digit resolution. In addition to the first cohort of 666 subjects, a separate validation cohort of 130 or so different subjects was used.

The CDR3, from cysteine to phenylalanine, totals 15 residues. The read is trimmed to its CDR3 DNA, 45 bases read in frame from base 1. Trimming removed 2 bases from V and 3 bases from J, leaving 13 bases between the germline ends. Based on the germline V gene, the CDR1 and CDR2 sequences are SGHRS and YFSETQ. In total, roughly 670 healthy bone marrow donors made up the cohort. At the time of sampling, all cohort members were nominally healthy, though unrecorded immune exposures were likely present. The donor tested CMV seropositive, placing the donor among the 289 seropositive members of the cohort. A peripheral blood sample was provided by each donor, and peripheral blood mononuclear cells were used for TCR beta sequencing. Genomic DNA was extracted from the blood cell samples with the Qiagen DNeasy Blood Extraction Kit. Preparation of the library involved the immunoSEQ multiplex PCR assay. The multiplex PCR relied on a mix of 60 forward primers for TCR Vbeta segments and 13 reverse primers for TCR Jbeta segments. The CDR3 region of rearranged TCR beta genes was amplified from genomic DNA with a multiplex PCR assay. The Illumina HiSeq System was used to sequence the amplified TCR beta libraries as 87-base-pair reads. Per the source publication's procedure: In a later analysis, some 80 million unique TCR beta chains were counted across the approximately 670 repertoires, and approximately 11 million of these chains were shared by at least two donors. To remove PCR and sequencing errors, raw reads were error-corrected and collapsed into unique sequences using a nearest-neighbor algorithm that merged closely related sequences. To assign V, D and J gene segments, CDR3 sequences were aligned to IMGT reference sequences. Each retained sequence needed at least a six-nucleotide match to both a V gene segment and a J gene segment. A rearrangement counted as productive if the CDR3 had no stop codons and remained in frame with V and J, and every other rearrangement counted as non-productive. Following IMGT convention, CDR3 was defined as the stretch from the second conserved V-encoded cysteine up to the conserved J-encoded phenylalanine. The earlier analysis of roughly 590 of the donors excluded sequences that lacked an unambiguous match to a single V gene segment. An earlier analysis of several hundred of the donors classified V segments as functional when productive rearrangements were above 56.7% and as segregating when the standard deviation between donors was above 5%. A statistical classification framework was built for diagnosing cytomegalovirus status from the catalog of TCR beta chain sequences. In a later analysis, TCR nucleotide sequences were compared against IMGT/GENE-DB human TR gene sequences so that V and J genes could be assigned. The TCRdist pipeline was used in a later analysis to assign CDR3 sequences and most-parsimonious VDJ recombination scenarios. A later analysis defined each TCR beta chain by its CDR3 amino acid sequence plus V-gene family, and excluded reads lacking a unique V-gene family. To address suspected cross-contamination and a sequencing artifact, a later analysis removed roughly 640 highly shared, low-generation-probability nucleotide sequences. For each public chain, a later analysis derived a clonal expansion index from normalized ranks of inferred template counts within each repertoire. In a later analysis, generation probabilities were computed using a VDJ recombination model fitted to out-of-frame rearrangements, and the results were checked against IGoR. In a later analysis, hypergeometric tests were used to score TCR-TCR, TCR-HLA and TCR-CMV co-occurrence, with a repertoire-size bias correction applied to TCR pairs. A later analysis estimated false discovery rates by permuting HLA or CMV assignments 20 times. In a later analysis, co-occurring TCRs were grouped using DBSCAN, with TCRdist sequence similarity added in when clustering inside HLA-allele-positive subsets. Repertoires with fewer than 30,000 or more than 120,000 public chains were left out of co-occurrence clustering, as were four to six repertoires with anomalous nucleotide sharing. TCRdb limited this immuneACCESS table to in-frame rearrangements with V and J called. A share of clones is missing; checked studies link under half to unresolved V genes, and the rest is unexplained. V, J and clone size derive from that table, while D and trimming were established from the DNA sequence. The sample table holds roughly 170,000 clones, of which roughly 80% were seen once. Approximately 4.1% of the sample comes from the top ten.

This clone was detected only once. Its antigen specificity is not known. No qualities accompany the bases; no much larger clone lies one base away. Beyond this particular receptor, the publication reports: Correlated functional status among segregating V segments might be attributable to linkage disequilibrium, but an unknown experimental factor could not be ruled out. A later analysis found that HLA-associated TCR beta chains were more clonally expanded and had lower generation probabilities than equally common non-associated chains. The cohort was sequenced for TCR beta chains only, and without alpha or paired-chain data the features that could be detected were limited. A total of 164 TCR beta chains were listed by the study as associated with cytomegalovirus. A further reported finding was that TCR beta sequences accurately predicted the HLA-A and HLA-B alleles for most subjects in the first cohort. When HLA alleles, especially DR and DQ, strongly co-occurred, TCR associations were difficult to assign to individual alleles. The sequencing pipeline was judged likely to have produced a cluster of highly shared sequence variants as a technical artifact. For the cohort, immune exposure information was limited to CMV serostatus. Because HLA typing was unavailable for some donors at each locus, only the typed subset was used in association tests. The authors suggested that the approach could potentially be generalized to other disease states and immunological phenotypes. A later analysis reported that several top co-occurrence clusters appeared linked to parvovirus B19, influenza, CMV and Epstein-Barr virus. In a later analysis, most CMV-associated TCR beta chains were found to appear HLA-restricted, with HLA associations seemingly driven largely by CMV exposure. The 87-base-pair reads could not distinguish some IMGT-functional V segments, including TRBV6-2 and TRBV6-3, so those segments were excluded. An association between a missense DCLRE1C variant and V-gene and J-gene trimming of TCR beta chains was found in a later genetic analysis and replicated in an independent cohort. According to a later genetic analysis, donors in an Asian-associated ancestry cluster had fewer N-insertions in productive TCRs than the approximately 630-donor mean. Because counts were too low, 15 or so rarely observed V segments, including chromosome 9 orphons, were excluded from the earlier analysis of roughly 580 of the donors. Most TCR sequences were observed very rarely across donors, whereas some public TCRs were present in many individuals. A few of the identified cytomegalovirus-associated TCR beta chains were confirmed in vitro to be specific for cytomegalovirus antigens. In a later analysis, the rate of TCR association differed among HLA loci, with DRB1 alleles having the most associated TCRs and HLA-C alleles having the fewest. A later analysis associated about 17,000 TCR beta sequences with specific HLA alleles at a false discovery rate of 0.05. Broadly in line with IMGT annotations, most TCR beta V segments showed up in productive rearrangements about 90% or about 30% of the time in an earlier analysis of 450 to 750 of the donors. In both the original and validation cohorts, the classifier was reported to diagnose cytomegalovirus status with high specificity and sensitivity. Roughly uniform sequencing depth across donors was assumed in presence/absence analyses, although this assumption may not hold.

The sample taken for sequencing was PBMCs. This clonotype was sampled from a woman aged 50 to 60 in good health and CMV-seropositive. In this chain, TRBV5-1 is recombined with TRBJ2-3, with the D gene too uncertain to name. This receptor carries the CDR3 CASSFLPERTDTQYF. The nucleotide sequence is given as TGCGCCAGCAGCTTCCTCCCGGAGAGGACAGATACGCAGTATTTT.